This entry lists 16 T cell receptor beta chains sequenced from one sample in a study of cytomegalovirus exposure and HLA in healthy donors. The primer mix had 60 Vbeta and 13 Jbeta primers. TCRdb's table, derived via immunoSEQ multiplex PCR, lists solely in-frame clones and lacks some. The repertoire has 95,000 to 150,000 clones, around 73% of them found once; the top ten carry 4% to 5.5%. The sample was PBMCs. The receptors here all came from a man aged 55-75 years in good health and CMV-seropositive.

The V call is TRBV5-1, the J call TRBJ2-3; TRBD2 matches at 9 bases. Germline trimming cut 6 bases from V and 2 bases from J; bases unmatched to any gene: 4. This CDR3 contains 14 residues. The V gene's germline CDR1 is SGHRS and CDR2 YFSETQ. Here the CDR3 DNA reads TGCGCCAGCACCGTAGCGGGGGTCACAGATACGCAGTATTTT. Translated: CASTVAGVTDTQYF.

V usage is TRBV28 and J usage is TRBJ2-7; 7 bases match TRBD2. The CDR3 totals 14 residues. Germline CDR1 reads MDHEN; CDR2 reads SYDVKM. Trimming cost V 2 bases and J 6 bases; bases outside gene matches: 7. CDR3 residues: CASSLGGGYGEQYF. CDR3 coding DNA: TGTGCCAGCAGTTTAGGGGGGGGTTACGGCGAGCAGTACTTC.

The V call is TRBV5-1, the J call TRBJ2-7; TRBD1 aligns across 11 bases. This CDR3 comprises 15 residues. Looked up from germline, CDR1 is SGHRS and CDR2 is YFSETQ. The V and J ends lost 0 bases and 4 bases, in that order; junction bases with no gene match: 3. The CDR3 bases are TGCGCCAGCAGCTTGGCCGGGACAGGGGGTTACGAGCAGTACTTC. Protein: CASSLAGTGGYEQYF.

J is TRBJ1-6 and V is TRBV6-5; 7 positions match TRBD1. V was pared by 2 bases and J by 9 bases, with 10 bases of the junction left unmatched. CDR3 length: 16 residues. Per the germline V gene, CDR1 is MNHEY and CDR2 is SVGAGI. The CDR3 nucleotides are TGTGCCAGCAGTTACGGGCATCCAGGGGGTACTTCACCCCTCCACTTT. Amino acids: CASSYGHPGGTSPLHF.

The V gene is TRBV6-5, the J gene TRBJ2-7; 7 nucleotides align to TRBD1. The junction had 11 bases not matched to a gene; V was cut back by 5 bases and J by 7 bases. Germline-derived CDR1 and CDR2 are MNHEY and SVGAGI. The CDR3 has 14 amino acids. The CDR3 region has the DNA TGTGCCAGCAGTAGGCCCTCAGGGGGAGATGAGCAGTACTTC. Amino acid sequence: CASSRPSGGDEQYF.

This clone appeared a single time. DNA for the CDR3: TGTGCCAGCAGTGATAAGGGTACTAGAGTCGGAAACAATGAGCAGTTCTTC. Residues: CASSDKGTRVGNNEQFF. The rearrangement links TRBV6-1 to TRBJ2-1; weak D call: TRBD2 (5 bases). The V gene's germline CDR1 is MNHNS and CDR2 SASEGT. The CDR3 runs 17 residues. Trimming cost V 3 bases and J 5 bases, with 20 bases left between them.

V usage is TRBV6-5 and J usage is TRBJ1-6, with a tentative D call TRBD1 (5 bases). Per germline, CDR1 MNHEY and CDR2 SVGAGI. V lost 8 bases and J lost 8, with 13 bases in between. The length of the CDR3 is 13 residues. Written as DNA, the CDR3 is TGTGCCAGCTGCCCCCCAGGGCATTCACCCCTCCACTTT. Its translation is CASCPPGHSPLHF.

The CDR3 loop is CASSYRDSEKLFF. CDR3 coding DNA: TGTGCCAGCAGTTACAGGGACAGCGAAAAACTGTTTTTT. The genes are TRBV2 and TRBJ1-4, with TRBD1 matching 7 bases. The CDR3 has 13 residues. V was pared by 5 bases and J by 8 bases, with 5 bases of the junction left unmatched. Germline CDR1 reads SNHLY; CDR2 reads FYNNEI.

V usage is TRBV6-1 and J usage is TRBJ1-2, with D perhaps TRBD1 (5 bases). Trimming pared 4 bases from V and 8 bases from J, leaving 20 bases between. This CDR3 has 15 amino acids. Per germline, CDR1 MNHNS and CDR2 SASEGT. CDR3 bases: TGTGCCAGCAGTGGCTATGGAGACAGCCCATTCGGCTACACCTTC. It encodes CASSGYGDSPFGYTF.

V gene TRBV7-3 combines with J gene TRBJ2-7, with 7 bases aligning to TRBD1. The junction had 7 bases not matched to a gene; V was cut back by 5 bases and J by 6 bases. Germline CDR1 is SGHTA and CDR2 is FQGTGA. The CDR3 runs 13 residues. Here the CDR3 reads CASSPMTGTEQYF. CDR3 coding DNA: TGTGCCAGCAGCCCGATGACAGGGACCGAGCAGTACTTC.

This chain joins TRBV2 and TRBJ2-5; possible D gene TRBD1, 5 bases. This CDR3 is built from 12 residues. V lost 6 bases to trimming and J lost 4 bases, with 9 bases between them. CDR1 and CDR2 from the germline V gene are SNHLY and FYNNEI. The CDR3 DNA is TGTGCCAGCAGCCAGGGCGGAGAGACCCAGTACTTC. Protein sequence: CASSQGGETQYF.

The rearrangement uses TRBV18 and TRBJ1-1, with a possible D match to TRBD1 (5 bases). The CDR3 loop spans 11 amino acids. The V end lost 6 bases, the J end lost 7 bases, and 9 bases lay between the germline ends. Germline V gene lookup returns CDR1 KGHSH and CDR2 LQKENI. The CDR3 loop reads CASSPGSEAFF. DNA for the CDR3: TGTGCCAGCTCTCCAGGGAGTGAAGCTTTCTTT.

CDR3 amino acids: CASSHEGAGQPQHF. DNA of the CDR3: TGTGCCAGCAGTCACGAGGGGGCAGGGCAGCCCCAGCATTTT. This chain connects TRBV27 to TRBJ1-5, with 7 bases aligning to TRBD1. Trimming took 5 bases from V and 7 from J; bases not matched to a gene: 8. The germline V gene has CDR1 MNHEY and CDR2 SMNVEV (reference sequence). The CDR3 sequence is 14 residues long.

This clone was seen just once. This sequence joins TRBV29-1 and TRBJ2-7; TRBD1 might be the D (7 bases). CDR1 is SQVTM and CDR2 is ANQGSEA in the germline V gene. The V end was cut by 2 bases, the J end by 9 bases, with 23 bases between. This CDR3 spans 15 amino acids. CDR3 loop: CSVEKGSQGGHGQYF. The CDR3, as DNA: TGCAGCGTTGAAAAGGGAAGCCAGGGGGGCCATGGGCAGTACTTC.

The V gene is TRBV25-1, the J gene TRBJ1-3; no reliable D call. The germline V and J ends were trimmed by 0 bases and 2 bases, with 11 bases remaining between them. The CDR3 contains 16 residues. Germline assignment: CDR1 MGHDK and CDR2 SYGVNS. The CDR3 reads CASSEYKGGAGNTIYF. DNA for the CDR3: TGTGCCAGCAGTGAATATAAGGGCGGGGCTGGAAACACCATATATTTT.

V gene TRBV27 combines with J gene TRBJ2-3; 8 bases fit TRBD2. CDR3 size: 15 residues. V trimming: 3 bases; J trimming: 5 bases; junction bases outside the gene matches: 7. Per germline, CDR1 MNHEY and CDR2 SMNVEV (reference sequence). This CDR3 is CASSFRAGAGDTQYF. CDR3 coding DNA: TGTGCCAGCAGTTTCAGAGCGGGGGCGGGAGATACGCAGTATTTT.